A single sample is the source of the 20 T cell receptor beta chains below, sequenced in a study of tumor-infiltrating lymphocytes in localized non-small cell lung cancer. Assay used: immunoSEQ multiplex PCR; TCRdb lists only in-frame clones, some missing. The table records roughly 20,000 clones, roughly 80% of them present only once. The sequencing sample was made of lung tumor tissue. Every receptor here comes from a human donor with non-small cell lung cancer.

V gene TRBV2 combines with J gene TRBJ2-5; the D is unclear. With 4 bases removed from V and 2 bases from J, the gap between germline ends came to 8 bases. This CDR3 has 13 residues. Germline CDR1 is SNHLY and CDR2 is FYNNEI. The CDR3 DNA reads TGTGCCAGCAGTGTCCTCACGCAAGAGACCCAGTACTTC. This codes for CASSVLTQETQYF.

The rearrangement links TRBV7-2 to TRBJ2-5; 14 bases are shared with TRBD2. Trimming at V came to 4 bases and at J to 2 bases, leaving 6 bases not matched to a gene. The length of the CDR3 is 17 residues. Germline-derived CDR1 and CDR2 are SGHTA and FQGNSA. CDR3 coding DNA: TGTGCCAGCAGCTACGGGACTAGCGGGAGTGGTCAAGAGACCCAGTACTTC. Its translation: CASSYGTSGSGQETQYF.

This rearrangement joins TRBV4-1 to TRBJ2-7; TRBD2 might be the D (6 bases). Germline loops: CDR1 MGHRA, CDR2 YSYEKL. This CDR3 is 15 amino acids long. Trimming pared 4 bases from V and 6 bases from J, leaving 19 bases between. The CDR3 DNA follows: TGCGCCAGCAGCCCCGGCGGCGGCTGGGACTCCGAGCAGTACTTC. As protein: CASSPGGGWDSEQYF.

This clone was observed a few times. The J gene is TRBJ2-2, the V gene TRBV27; tentative D call: TRBD1 (6 bases). CDR3 length: 12 amino acids. Germline loops: CDR1 MNHEY, CDR2 SMNVEV (reference sequence). V gave up 6 bases and J gave up 5 bases, with 7 bases separating them. CDR3 region: CASSQGTGELFF. The CDR3 DNA follows: TGTGCCAGCAGCCAGGGGACCGGGGAGCTGTTTTTT.

The chain carries TRBV11-3 and TRBJ2-2, with TRBD2 as a possible D gene (6 bases). The CDR3 runs 15 residues. Looked up from germline, CDR1 is SGHNT and CDR2 is YENEEA. V shed 1 base and J shed 7 bases, with 13 bases lying between them. The CDR3 spells CASSLGPAGGGELFF. CDR3 nucleotides: TGTGCCAGCAGCTTAGGTCCGGCCGGGGGCGGGGAGCTGTTTTTT.

This clone is a singleton in its sample. The gene calls are TRBV9 and TRBJ1-5, with D possibly being TRBD1 (5 bases). This CDR3 comprises 15 residues. Trimming pared 0 bases from V and 3 bases from J, leaving 10 bases between. Germline V gives CDR1 SGDLS, CDR2 YYNGEE. The CDR3 DNA sequence: TGTGCCAGCAGCGTAGCGGGGGGAAACAATCAGCCCCAGCATTTT. Its protein product is CASSVAGGNNQPQHF.

The chain carries TRBV9 and TRBJ1-4; D ambiguous. V gave up 0 bases and J gave up 8 bases, with 14 bases separating them. Per the germline V gene, CDR1 is SGDLS and CDR2 is YYNGEE. The CDR3 is made up of 15 amino acids. CDR3 in DNA: TGTGCCAGCAGCGTAGGGAGGGTCGGAGAGGAAAAACTGTTTTTT. Translated, it gives CASSVGRVGEEKLFF.

The chain is built from TRBV2 and TRBJ2-1; D perhaps matches TRBD2 (6 bases). Trimming removed 8 bases from V and 4 bases from J, with 12 bases in between. This CDR3 contains 13 residues. Germline CDR1 is SNHLY and CDR2 is FYNNEI. CDR3 nucleotides: TGTGCCAGCCTTACCGGAGGGTACAATGAGCAGTTCTTC. It yields the protein CASLTGGYNEQFF.

This chain uses TRBV30 with TRBJ2-7; D is possibly TRBD2 (5 bases). V was pared by 0 bases and J by 1 base, with 10 bases between. The CDR3 has 14 residues. Germline V gene sequence: CDR1 GTSNPN, CDR2 SVGIG (reference sequence). This chain's CDR3 is CAWSVAGKSYEQYF. CDR3 bases: TGTGCCTGGAGTGTAGCCGGGAAGTCCTACGAGCAGTACTTC.

The V call is TRBV15, the J call TRBJ2-2; either TRBD1 or TRBD2 may fit D (5 bases each). The CDR3 has 15 amino acids. The germline V and J ends were trimmed by 1 base and 4 bases, with 10 bases remaining between them. CDR1 is LNHNV and CDR2 is YYDKDF in the germline V gene (reference sequence). CDR3 DNA: TGTGCCACCAGCAGAGTACTAGGGGCCACCGGGGAGCTGTTTTTT. This codes for CATSRVLGATGELFF.

The chain carries TRBV30 and TRBJ1-4; 7 bases agree with TRBD1. This CDR3 has 15 amino acids. The V gene's germline CDR1 is GTSNPN and CDR2 SVGIG (reference sequence). J lost 3 bases, V lost 1 base, and 5 bases had no gene match. CDR3 nucleotides: TGTGCCTGGAGTGCGATGGGACAGCCTAATGAAAAACTGTTTTTT. This encodes CAWSAMGQPNEKLFF.

J is TRBJ2-5 and V is TRBV18; 7 nucleotides match TRBD1. From germline, CDR1 is KGHSH and CDR2 LQKENI. Trimming at V came to 3 bases and at J to 4 bases, leaving 17 bases not matched to a gene. This CDR3 region has 18 residues. CDR3 DNA sequence: TGTGCCAGCTCACCGAGGGGGCAAGTCGGCAGGGGTGGAGAGACCCAGTACTTC. Translated, it gives CASSPRGQVGRGGETQYF.

The rearrangement uses TRBV5-1 and TRBJ2-2; TRBD2 aligns across 11 bases. Germline V CDR1 and CDR2: SGHRS, YFSETQ. This CDR3 is built from 20 residues. With 1 base clipped from V and 0 bases from J, the junction kept 11 bases outside the gene matches. The CDR3 DNA sequence: TGCGCCAGCAGCTTGACTAGCGGGGGAGGCCCCTACGCGAACACCGGGGAGCTGTTTTTT. This translates into CASSLTSGGGPYANTGELFF.

V and J are TRBV30 and TRBJ2-5; D call uncertain. The CDR3 runs to 13 residues. Germline V CDR1 and CDR2: GTSNPN, SVGIG (reference sequence). V lost 2 bases and J lost 7, with 14 bases in between. CDR3 loop: CAWSPFYQATQYF. The DNA for the CDR3 is TGTGCCTGGAGTCCCTTCTACCAGGCGACCCAGTACTTC.

This clone ranks as medium-sized. The rearrangement joins TRBV6-4 to TRBJ1-1; TRBD1 might be the D (6 bases). Germline CDR1 MRHNA, CDR2 SNTAGT. V was trimmed by 6 bases and J by 5 bases, leaving 16 bases between them. This CDR3 is built from 14 residues. For the CDR3, the DNA is TGTGCCAGCAGCGCCAACCCCGGACAGACTGAAGCTTTCTTT. This sequence encodes CASSANPGQTEAFF.

V usage is TRBV7-2 and J usage is TRBJ1-4; TRBD1 is a possible D gene (6 bases). The CDR3 spans 16 residues. Trimming took 5 bases from V and 8 from J, leaving 21 bases between them. CDR1 and CDR2 (germline): SGHTA, FQGNSA. CDR3 region: CASSLNTGTAGEKLFF. Here the CDR3 DNA reads TGTGCCAGCAGCCTCAATACAGGGACCGCTGGGGAAAAACTGTTTTTT.

The chain combines TRBV6-1 with TRBJ1-5, with D hard to call. Germline lookup yields CDR1 MNHNS and CDR2 SASEGT. V was pared by 5 bases and J by 0 bases, with 8 bases between. The CDR3 runs 14 residues. The CDR3 spells CASSTDGSNQPQHF. The CDR3 DNA reads TGTGCCAGCAGTACGGACGGTAGCAATCAGCCCCAGCATTTT.

In its sample, this clone was seen a few times. The chain recombines TRBV5-1 with TRBJ1-3; 7 nucleotides align to TRBD1. The CDR3 covers 15 residues. The germline V gene has CDR1 SGHRS and CDR2 YFSETQ. V was pared by 5 bases and J by 0 bases, with 5 bases of the junction left unmatched. In DNA form, the CDR3 reads TGCGCCAGCAGACCGGACAGGATCTCTGGAAACACCATATATTTT. Encoded protein: CASRPDRISGNTIYF. The entire variable domain, with the rest obtained from reference TRBV5-1 and TRBJ1-3, is as follows: KAGVTQTPRYLIKTRGQQVTLSCSPISGHRSVSWYQQTPGQGLQFLFEYFSETQRNKGNFPGRFSGRQFSNSRSEMNVSTLELGDSALYLCASRPDRISGNTIYFGEGSWLTVV.

The chain combines TRBV7-2 with TRBJ1-3; D not certain. The germline V and J ends were trimmed by 4 bases and 0 bases, with 10 bases remaining between them. CDR1 is SGHTA, CDR2 FQGNSA, per germline. The CDR3 spans 15 residues. This CDR3 reads CASSSRTGSGNTIYF. The CDR3 coding sequence is TGTGCCAGCAGCTCAAGGACGGGCTCTGGAAACACCATATATTTT.

As DNA, the CDR3 is TGTGCCAGTAGCCGGTCGAGTGGGAATGTCTACGAGCAGTACTTC. Amino acids: CASSRSSGNVYEQYF. This chain links TRBV19 with TRBJ2-7, with unresolved D. Germline V lookup: CDR1 LNHDA, CDR2 SQIVND (reference sequence). V was trimmed by 6 bases and J by 3 bases, leaving 18 bases between them. The length of the CDR3 is 15 residues.